This T cell receptor beta chain was recorded in a study of blood T cell repertoires in COVID-19. How the authors handled the data: The authors estimated nucleated cell counts from reference gene primer amplification. The table came from immunoSEQ multiplex PCR; TCRdb's copy has only in-frame clones and leaves some out. V and J calls and clone size are copied from that table; D and trimming were computed from the DNA. This sample has tens of thousands of clones, with 80% to 90% found just once. Germline values: CDR1 SGHTS, CDR2 YDEGEE. This CDR3 contains 15 residues. V gave up 2 bases and J gave up 3 bases; unmatched junction bases: 4.

V usage is TRBV5-8 and J usage is TRBJ1-2; 10 bases are shared with TRBD1. This TCR was sampled from a human donor in a cohort sampled during active COVID-19. The specimen was peripheral blood. CDR3 sequence: CASSFVGTGDYGYTF. CDR3 in DNA: TGTGCCAGCAGCTTTGTCGGGACAGGGGACTATGGCTACACCTTC.